The source of this TCR beta chain is a study of neoadjuvant nivolumab and ipilimumab in lung cancer. Regarding this clone: Its antigen remains unknown.

Study results and caveats: Pathologic regression was not significantly tied to TCR clonality. Blood richness before therapy tracked richness in tumors resected after neoadjuvant therapy.

Here immunoSEQ multiplex PCR was the method, and the copy in TCRdb shows in-frame clones only, minus some. This sample has around 21,000 clones, with roughly 84% found just once. The sequence was collected from an adult with non-small cell lung cancer. Sequencing used peripheral blood, obtained before neoadjuvant nivolumab, alone or with ipilimumab.

The CDR3 sequence: CASSLVRGDQLWETQYF. CDR3 nucleotide sequence: TGCGCCAGCAGCTTGGTTAGGGGCGATCAGCTATGGGAGACCCAGTACTTC. This sequence joins TRBV5-1 and TRBJ2-5, with a tentative D call TRBD1 (5 bases). The V gene's germline CDR1 is SGHRS and CDR2 YFSETQ. The CDR3 covers 17 residues. V was shortened by 0 bases and J by 5 bases, with 20 bases between the two germline ends.